This T cell receptor (beta chain) emerged from a study of CD4 T cells in relation to SARS-CoV-2 and coronaviruses. Whole-study results and caveats: Each donor contributed either pre-pandemic or post-infection samples, not both.

Clones were sequenced by immunoSEQ multiplex PCR, and TCRdb holds only the in-frame ones, with some missing. This sample has under 25,000 clones, with around 78% found just once. V lost 1 base to trimming and J lost 4 bases; unmatched junction nucleotides: 4. CDR3 length: 15 amino acids. The germline V gene encodes CDR1 SGHTA and CDR2 FQGTGA. Before the COVID-19 pandemic, during about 2011-2019, CD4+ T cells were taken from unexposed donors. Isolation of CD4+ T cells took place after roughly nine days in culture. Half the medium was replaced with IL-2 medium on days 3 and 7. Details on this clone: No antigen is known for it.

This chain uses TRBV7-3 with TRBJ2-1; the match to TRBD2 covers 7 bases. The receptor comes from a human donor in good health. Specimen: CD4+ T cells from PBMCs, cultured in vitro. The CDR3 loop reads CASSLNRGGYNEQFF. The CDR3 DNA reads TGTGCCAGCAGCTTAAACCGCGGGGGTTACAATGAGCAGTTCTTC.